This is a list of T cell receptor beta chains from one sample in a study of cytomegalovirus exposure and HLA in healthy donors. The protocol was immunoSEQ multiplex PCR, while the TCRdb copy is restricted to in-frame clones and leaves out a portion. Here the sample spans some 180,000 clones, under 85% being singletons. Specimen: PBMCs. All receptors derive from a male donor in good health and CMV-seronegative. The CDR3 runs from the conserved cysteine through the conserved F or W. D genes are given only for firm matches. The size field is filled for only some rows; it gives once, few, many or a size class.

cdr3_aa | cdr3_nt | j_call | clone_size | v_call | d_call
CAISVEGGNSPLHF | TGTGCCATCAGTGTTGAGGGGGGGAATTCACCCCTCCACTTT | TRBJ1-6 | - | TRBV10-3 | -
CASSLADSWEQFF | TGTGCCAGCAGCTTAGCGGACTCCTGGGAGCAGTTCTTC | TRBJ2-1 | few | TRBV7-6 | -
CASSVDPGQANYGYTF | TGTGCCAGCAGCGTAGACCCGGGACAGGCAAACTATGGCTACACCTTC | TRBJ1-2 | - | TRBV9 | TRBD1
CASSQISYEQYF | TGTGCCAGCAGCCAAATCAGCTACGAGCAGTACTTC | TRBJ2-7 | - | TRBV14 | -
CAWSVRWAGYTF | TGTGCCTGGAGTGTACGTTGGGCAGGCTACACCTTC | TRBJ1-2 | few | TRBV30 | -
CAWRDSPQGNIQYF | TGTGCCTGGAGGGACAGCCCCCAAGGGAACATTCAGTACTTC | TRBJ2-4 | - | TRBV30 | -
CASIGDTGELFF | TGCGCCAGCATAGGGGACACCGGGGAGCTGTTTTTT | TRBJ2-2 | - | TRBV5-1 | -
CSARANGYTF | TGCAGTGCTCGAGCTAATGGCTACACCTTC | TRBJ1-2 | - | TRBV20-1 | -
CASSQKATTGTPAYEQYF | TGCGCCAGCAGCCAAAAAGCTACCACAGGGACCCCCGCCTACGAGCAGTACTTC | TRBJ2-7 | once | TRBV4-1 | -
CASSQDPISSYNEQFF | TGTGCCAGCAGCCAAGACCCTATAAGCTCCTACAATGAGCAGTTCTTC | TRBJ2-1 | - | TRBV4-2 | -
CASSLGSGEQYF | TGCGCCAGCAGCTTGGGGTCGGGGGAGCAGTACTTC | TRBJ2-7 | - | TRBV5-1 | -
CASSVMTGTNEQYF | TGTGCCAGCAGCGTGATGACAGGAACTAACGAGCAGTACTTC | TRBJ2-7 | once | TRBV5-4 | -
CASRKGLGYEQYF | TGTGCCAGCCGAAAGGGGCTCGGATACGAGCAGTACTTC | TRBJ2-7 | - | TRBV6-5 | -
CASSPSGGYEQYF | TGTGCCAGCAGCCCCAGCGGGGGGTACGAGCAGTACTTC | TRBJ2-7 | few | TRBV7-3 | TRBD2
CARGIRGYEQYF | TGTGCCAGAGGTATAAGAGGGTACGAGCAGTACTTC | TRBJ2-7 | few | TRBV19 | -
CASSYSNQGWGSPLHF | TGTGCCAGCAGTTACTCGAATCAGGGGTGGGGTTCACCCCTCCACTTT | TRBJ1-6 | - | TRBV6-5 | -
CATSRVQGSYEQYF | TGTGCCACCAGCAGAGTGCAGGGCTCCTACGAGCAGTACTTC | TRBJ2-7 | - | TRBV15 | -
CASTLAGANNKQFF | TGTGCCAGCACTCTAGCGGGAGCCAACAATAAGCAGTTCTTC | TRBJ2-1 | once | TRBV6-5 | TRBD2
CASSQESAGELFF | TGCGCCAGCAGCCAAGAATCCGCCGGGGAGCTGTTTTTT | TRBJ2-2 | - | TRBV4-3 | -
CATSRDQGFYNEQFF | TGTGCCACCAGCAGAGATCAGGGGTTCTACAATGAGCAGTTCTTC | TRBJ2-1 | - | TRBV15 | -
CASSAGSRLPQPQHF | TGTGCCAGCAGCGCCGGTTCCAGGCTCCCCCAGCCCCAGCATTTT | TRBJ1-5 | - | TRBV7-2 | -
CASSLDRGVQPQHF | TGTGCCAGCAGCTTAGACAGGGGAGTTCAGCCCCAGCATTTT | TRBJ1-5 | - | TRBV7-2 | TRBD1
CASRAGTYEQYF | TGTGCCAGCAGAGCGGGAACCTACGAGCAGTACTTC | TRBJ2-7 | - | TRBV28 | TRBD2
CAWSVSGNYQPQHF | TGTGCCTGGAGTGTAAGCGGGAACTATCAGCCCCAGCATTTT | TRBJ1-5 | - | TRBV30 | -
CASSYPRGAGGGNEQFF | TGTGCCAGCAGCTACCCCCGTGGGGCGGGAGGAGGCAATGAGCAGTTCTTC | TRBJ2-1 | - | TRBV7-3 | TRBD2
CASSWGDRGAEAFF | TGCGCCAGCAGCTGGGGGGACAGGGGTGCTGAAGCTTTCTTT | TRBJ1-1 | - | TRBV5-1 | TRBD1
CASGPTGLGEQFF | TGCGCCAGCGGACCAACAGGGTTAGGTGAGCAGTTCTTC | TRBJ2-1 | - | TRBV5-1 | -
CASSYSTTSRQETQYF | TGTGCCAGCAGTTACTCGACAACTAGCAGACAAGAGACCCAGTACTTC | TRBJ2-5 | - | TRBV6-5 | -
CAFSSGTTDNEQFF | TGTGCCTTCTCTAGCGGGACTACTGACAATGAGCAGTTCTTC | TRBJ2-1 | - | TRBV30 | TRBD2